A selection of T cell receptor beta chains follows, all from one sample in a study of blood T cell repertoires in COVID-19. Only in-frame clones appear in the TCRdb table, and some are missing; sequencing was by immunoSEQ multiplex PCR. The data contain under 95,000 clones, 90% to 95% of them singletons. The source material was peripheral blood. These receptors all come from a man between 45 and 60 years old with COVID-19, enrolled during active disease. The CDR3 runs from the conserved cysteine through the conserved F or W. The D gene is left open where the match is weak. Expanded clones get a size class; other rows say once, few or many, or leave the size out.

v_call	d_call	j_call	clone_size	cdr3_aa	cdr3_nt
TRBV7-6	.	TRBJ1-5	.	CASSPSPGVDSNQPQHF	TGTGCCAGCAGCCCTTCTCCGGGGGTTGATAGCAATCAGCCCCAGCATTTT
TRBV7-3	.	TRBJ2-2	.	CASSSLPGLGAGELFF	TGTGCCAGCAGCTCTCTTCCAGGGCTCGGTGCCGGGGAGCTGTTTTTT
TRBV19	.	TRBJ2-1	.	CASSIGLDAYNEQFF	TGTGCCAGTAGTATAGGGCTAGACGCCTACAATGAGCAGTTCTTC
TRBV9	.	TRBJ2-2	.	CASSSLDRTRDTGELFF	TGTGCCAGCAGCTCTCTCGATAGGACAAGGGACACCGGGGAGCTGTTTTTT
TRBV6-2/TRBV6-3	.	TRBJ2-3	.	CASSYGGAGGDTQYF	TGTGCCAGCAGTTACGGTGGAGCCGGAGGAGATACGCAGTATTTT
TRBV9	TRBD2	TRBJ2-5	.	CASSSFAGAGGETQYF	TGTGCCAGCAGCTCCTTCGCCGGGGCGGGGGGAGAGACCCAGTACTTC
TRBV7-9	.	TRBJ2-1	.	CASSLFEDNEQFF	TGTGCCAGCAGCTTATTCGAGGACAATGAGCAGTTCTTC
TRBV5-1	TRBD1	TRBJ2-5	.	CASSLDRGTETQYF	TGCGCCAGCAGCTTAGACAGGGGGACAGAGACCCAGTACTTC
TRBV19	.	TRBJ1-1	.	CASSSTGWDTEAFF	TGTGCCAGTAGTAGCACAGGGTGGGACACTGAAGCTTTCTTT
TRBV5-6	.	TRBJ2-1	.	CASSLAASQGEQFF	TGTGCCAGCAGCTTGGCCGCTAGTCAGGGTGAGCAGTTCTTC
TRBV9	TRBD1	TRBJ1-5	.	CASSVEGGVNQPQHF	TGTGCCAGCAGCGTAGAAGGGGGCGTCAATCAGCCCCAGCATTTT
TRBV5-1	TRBD2	TRBJ2-1	once	CASSLGTSSFNEQFF	TGCGCCAGCAGCCTTGGGACTAGTTCCTTCAATGAGCAGTTCTTC
TRBV28	TRBD1	TRBJ1-1	.	CASTNGDRGITEAFF	TGTGCCAGCACCAATGGGGACAGGGGAATAACTGAAGCTTTCTTT
TRBV5-1	.	TRBJ1-4	.	CASSLRPSGASGEKLFF	TGCGCCAGCAGCTTGCGCCCGTCAGGGGCCTCAGGAGAAAAACTGTTTTTT
TRBV18	TRBD2	TRBJ2-3	.	CASSQLRTSGIADTQYF	TGTGCCAGCTCACAGTTAAGGACTAGCGGGATCGCAGATACGCAGTATTTT
TRBV28	TRBD2	TRBJ2-7	.	CASSSPGGGIYYEQYF	TGTGCCAGCAGTTCCCCGGGGGGGGGCATCTATTACGAGCAGTACTTC
TRBV6-2/TRBV6-3	TRBD2	TRBJ2-1	.	CASSSIRLAEYNEQFF	TGTGCCAGCAGTTCAATTCGACTAGCGGAATACAATGAGCAGTTCTTC
TRBV5-1	TRBD1	TRBJ1-1	once	CASSLTGVNTEAFF	TGCGCCAGCAGCTTGACAGGGGTGAACACTGAAGCTTTCTTT